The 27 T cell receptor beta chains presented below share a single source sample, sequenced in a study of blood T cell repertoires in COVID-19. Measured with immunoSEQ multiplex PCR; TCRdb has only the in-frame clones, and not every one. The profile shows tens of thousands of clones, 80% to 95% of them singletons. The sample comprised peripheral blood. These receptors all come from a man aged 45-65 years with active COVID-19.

The CDR3 reads CSAIITEAFF. The CDR3 DNA is TGCAGTGCTATCATCACTGAAGCTTTCTTT. The chain employs TRBV20-1 and TRBJ1-1; D is unresolved. Germline CDR1 is DFQATT and CDR2 is SNEGSKA (reference sequence). CDR3 size: 10 residues. The V gene lost 4 bases and the J gene lost 4 bases, with 4 bases spanning the gap.

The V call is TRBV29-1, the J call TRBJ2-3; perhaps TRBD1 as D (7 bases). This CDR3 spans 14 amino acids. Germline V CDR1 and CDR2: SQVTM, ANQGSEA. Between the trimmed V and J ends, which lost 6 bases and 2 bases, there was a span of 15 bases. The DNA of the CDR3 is TGCAGCGTGAAACCAGGGGGGTTCACAGATACGCAGTATTTT. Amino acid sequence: CSVKPGGFTDTQYF.

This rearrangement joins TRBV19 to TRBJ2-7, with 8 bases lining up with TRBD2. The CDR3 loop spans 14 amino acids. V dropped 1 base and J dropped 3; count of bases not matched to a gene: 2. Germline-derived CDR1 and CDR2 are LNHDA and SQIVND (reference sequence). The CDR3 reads CASSIAAGGYEQYF. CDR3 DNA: TGTGCCAGTAGTATAGCGGCGGGGGGCTACGAGCAGTACTTC.

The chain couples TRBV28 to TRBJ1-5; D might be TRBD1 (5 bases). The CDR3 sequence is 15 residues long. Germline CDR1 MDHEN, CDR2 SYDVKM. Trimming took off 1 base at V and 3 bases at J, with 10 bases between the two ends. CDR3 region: CASSLFQGLNQPQHF. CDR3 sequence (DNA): TGTGCCAGCAGTTTATTTCAGGGCCTCAATCAGCCCCAGCATTTT.

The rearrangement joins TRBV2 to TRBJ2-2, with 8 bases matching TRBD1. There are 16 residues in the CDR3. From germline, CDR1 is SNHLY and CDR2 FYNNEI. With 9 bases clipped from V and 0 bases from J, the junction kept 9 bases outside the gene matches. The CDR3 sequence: CASRREQGANTGELFF. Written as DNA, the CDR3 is TGTGCCAGTAGGAGGGAACAGGGGGCGAACACCGGGGAGCTGTTTTTT.

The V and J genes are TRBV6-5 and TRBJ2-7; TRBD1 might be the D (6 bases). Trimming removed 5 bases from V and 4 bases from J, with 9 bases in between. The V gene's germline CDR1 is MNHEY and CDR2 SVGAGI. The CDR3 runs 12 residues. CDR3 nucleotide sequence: TGTGCCAGCAGTAAACAGGGTTACGAGCAGTACTTC. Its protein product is CASSKQGYEQYF.

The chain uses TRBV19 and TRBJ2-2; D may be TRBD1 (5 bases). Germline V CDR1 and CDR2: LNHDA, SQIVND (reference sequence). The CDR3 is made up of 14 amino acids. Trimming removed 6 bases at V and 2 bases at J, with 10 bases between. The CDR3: CASRSQGNTGELFF. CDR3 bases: TGTGCCAGTAGGTCGCAGGGTAACACCGGGGAGCTGTTTTTT.

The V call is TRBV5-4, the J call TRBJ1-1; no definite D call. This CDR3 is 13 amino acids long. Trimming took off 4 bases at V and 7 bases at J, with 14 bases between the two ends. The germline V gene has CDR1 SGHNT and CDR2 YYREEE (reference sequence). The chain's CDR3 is CASSPGGVYEAFF. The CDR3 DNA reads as TGTGCCAGCAGCCCGGGCGGGGTTTATGAAGCTTTCTTT.

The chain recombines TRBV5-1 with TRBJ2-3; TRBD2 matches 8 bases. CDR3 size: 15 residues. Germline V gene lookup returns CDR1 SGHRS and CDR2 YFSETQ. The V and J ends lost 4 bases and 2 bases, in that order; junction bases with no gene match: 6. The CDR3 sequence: CASSRPAGDTDTQYF. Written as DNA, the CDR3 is TGCGCCAGCAGCCGCCCAGCGGGGGACACAGATACGCAGTATTTT.

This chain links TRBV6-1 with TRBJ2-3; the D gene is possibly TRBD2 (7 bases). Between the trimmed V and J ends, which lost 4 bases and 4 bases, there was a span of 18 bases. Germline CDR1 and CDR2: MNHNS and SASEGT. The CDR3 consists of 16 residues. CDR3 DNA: TGTGCCAGCAGTGCCCGGATGTCCGGGGGGCCAGATACGCAGTATTTT. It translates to CASSARMSGGPDTQYF.

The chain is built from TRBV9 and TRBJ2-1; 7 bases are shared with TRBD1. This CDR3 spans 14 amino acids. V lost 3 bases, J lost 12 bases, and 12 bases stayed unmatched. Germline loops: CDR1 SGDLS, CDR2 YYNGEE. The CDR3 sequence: CASSGRQGYKVQFF. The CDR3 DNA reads TGTGCCAGCAGCGGACGACAGGGCTACAAAGTGCAGTTCTTC.

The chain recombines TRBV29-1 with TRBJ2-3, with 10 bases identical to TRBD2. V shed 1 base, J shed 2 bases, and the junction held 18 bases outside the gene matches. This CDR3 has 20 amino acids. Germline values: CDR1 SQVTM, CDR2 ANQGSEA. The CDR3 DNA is TGCAGCGTTGAAGGCGGGTGGACTAGCGGCGATCCTGACTTCACAGATACGCAGTATTTT. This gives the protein CSVEGGWTSGDPDFTDTQYF.

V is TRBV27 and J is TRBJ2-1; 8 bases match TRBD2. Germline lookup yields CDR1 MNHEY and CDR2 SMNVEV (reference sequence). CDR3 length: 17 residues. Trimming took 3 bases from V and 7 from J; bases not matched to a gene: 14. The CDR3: CASSFFASGTRGNEQFF. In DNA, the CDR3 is TGTGCCAGCAGTTTTTTTGCCTCCGGGACTAGGGGTAATGAGCAGTTCTTC.

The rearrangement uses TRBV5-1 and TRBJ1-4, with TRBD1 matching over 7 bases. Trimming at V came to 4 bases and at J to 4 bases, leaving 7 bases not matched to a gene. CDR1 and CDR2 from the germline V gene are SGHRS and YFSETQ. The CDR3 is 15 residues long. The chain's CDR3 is CASSTGQVVNEKLFF. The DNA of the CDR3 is TGCGCCAGCAGCACAGGACAGGTGGTTAATGAAAAACTGTTTTTT.

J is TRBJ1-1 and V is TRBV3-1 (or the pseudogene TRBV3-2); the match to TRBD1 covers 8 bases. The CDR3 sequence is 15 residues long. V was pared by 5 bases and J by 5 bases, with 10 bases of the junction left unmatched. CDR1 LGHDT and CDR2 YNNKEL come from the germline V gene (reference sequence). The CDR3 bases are TGTGCCAGCAGCGCCCCAGACAGGGGTAGGACTGAAGCTTTCTTT. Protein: CASSAPDRGRTEAFF.

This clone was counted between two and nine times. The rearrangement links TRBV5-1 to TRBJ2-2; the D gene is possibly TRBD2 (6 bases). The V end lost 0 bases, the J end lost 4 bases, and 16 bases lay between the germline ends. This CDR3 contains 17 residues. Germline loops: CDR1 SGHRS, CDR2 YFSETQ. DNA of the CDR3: TGCGCCAGCAGCTTGGACCCGGGACTTAAAGGCACCGGGGAGCTGTTTTTT. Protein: CASSLDPGLKGTGELFF.

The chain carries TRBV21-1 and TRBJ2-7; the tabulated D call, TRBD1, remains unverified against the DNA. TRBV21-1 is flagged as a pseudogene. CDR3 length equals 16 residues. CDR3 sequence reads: CASSKGDRDSPYEQYF. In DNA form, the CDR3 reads TGTGCCAGCAGCAAGGGGGACAGGGACTCCCCCTACGAGCAGTACTTC.

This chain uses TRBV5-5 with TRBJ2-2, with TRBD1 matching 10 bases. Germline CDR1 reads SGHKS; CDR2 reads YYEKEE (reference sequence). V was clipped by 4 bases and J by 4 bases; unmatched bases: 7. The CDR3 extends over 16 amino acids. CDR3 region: CASSPRQGAGTGELFF. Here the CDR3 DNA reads TGTGCCAGCAGCCCACGACAGGGGGCGGGCACCGGGGAGCTGTTTTTT. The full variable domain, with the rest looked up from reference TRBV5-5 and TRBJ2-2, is DAGVTQSPTHLIKTRGQQVTLRCSPISGHKSVSWYQQVLGQGPQFIFQYYEKEERGRGNFPDRFSARQFPNYSSELNVNALLLGDSALYLCASSPRQGAGTGELFFGEGSRLTVL.

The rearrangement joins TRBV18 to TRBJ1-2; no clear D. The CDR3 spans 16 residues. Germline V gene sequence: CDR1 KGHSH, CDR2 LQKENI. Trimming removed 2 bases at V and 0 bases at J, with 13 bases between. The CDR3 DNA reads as TGTGCCAGCTCACCAAAGGTAGCACAAACTAACTATGGCTACACCTTC. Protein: CASSPKVAQTNYGYTF.

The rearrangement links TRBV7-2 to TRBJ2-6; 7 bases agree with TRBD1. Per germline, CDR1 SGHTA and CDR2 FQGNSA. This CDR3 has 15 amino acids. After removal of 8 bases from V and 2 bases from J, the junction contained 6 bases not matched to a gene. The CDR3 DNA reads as TGTGCCAGCGGTAGACAGGGAACTGGGGCCAACGTCCTGACTTTC. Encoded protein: CASGRQGTGANVLTF.

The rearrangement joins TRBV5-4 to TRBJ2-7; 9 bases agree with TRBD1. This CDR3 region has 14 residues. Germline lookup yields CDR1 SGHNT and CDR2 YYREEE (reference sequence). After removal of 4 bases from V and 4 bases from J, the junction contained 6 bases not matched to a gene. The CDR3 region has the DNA TGTGCCAGCAGCGGACCGGGACAGGGATACGAGCAGTACTTC. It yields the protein CASSGPGQGYEQYF.

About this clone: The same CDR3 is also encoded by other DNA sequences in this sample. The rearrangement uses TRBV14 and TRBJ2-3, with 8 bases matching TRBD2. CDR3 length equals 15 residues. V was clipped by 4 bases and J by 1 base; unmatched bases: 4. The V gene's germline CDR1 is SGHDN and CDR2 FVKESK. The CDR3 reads CASSLLAGRTDTQYF. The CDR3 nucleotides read TGTGCCAGCAGCCTTCTAGCGGGCCGCACAGATACGCAGTATTTT. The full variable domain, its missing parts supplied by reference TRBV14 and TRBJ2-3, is EAGVTQFPSHSVIEKGQTVTLRCDPISGHDNLYWYRRVMGKEIKFLLHFVKESKQDESGMPNNRFLAERTGGTYSTLKVQPAELEDSGVYFCASSLLAGRTDTQYFGPGTRLTVL.

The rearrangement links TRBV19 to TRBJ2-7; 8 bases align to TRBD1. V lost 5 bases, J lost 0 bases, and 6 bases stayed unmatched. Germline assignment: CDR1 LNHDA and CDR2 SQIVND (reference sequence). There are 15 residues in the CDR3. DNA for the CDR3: TGTGCCAGTAGTGGCGGACAGGGTATCTCCTACGAGCAGTACTTC. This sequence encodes CASSGGQGISYEQYF.

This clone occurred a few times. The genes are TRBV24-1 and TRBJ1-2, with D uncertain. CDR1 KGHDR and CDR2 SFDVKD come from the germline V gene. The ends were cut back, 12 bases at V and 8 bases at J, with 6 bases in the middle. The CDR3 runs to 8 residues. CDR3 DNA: TGTGCCGGCGGAGGCTACACCTTC. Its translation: CAGGGYTF.

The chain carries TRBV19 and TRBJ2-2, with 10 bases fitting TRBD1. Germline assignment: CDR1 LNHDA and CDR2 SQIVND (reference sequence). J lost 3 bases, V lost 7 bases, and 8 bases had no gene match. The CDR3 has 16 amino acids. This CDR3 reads CASIPSGTGDTGELFF. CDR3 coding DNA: TGTGCCAGTATCCCCTCCGGGACAGGGGACACCGGGGAGCTGTTTTTT.

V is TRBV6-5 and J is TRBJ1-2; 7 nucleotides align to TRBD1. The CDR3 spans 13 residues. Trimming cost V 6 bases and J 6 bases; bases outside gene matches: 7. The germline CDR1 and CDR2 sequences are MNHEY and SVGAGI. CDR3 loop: CASRKTGRDGYTF. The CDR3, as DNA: TGTGCCAGCAGAAAGACAGGGCGAGATGGCTACACCTTC.

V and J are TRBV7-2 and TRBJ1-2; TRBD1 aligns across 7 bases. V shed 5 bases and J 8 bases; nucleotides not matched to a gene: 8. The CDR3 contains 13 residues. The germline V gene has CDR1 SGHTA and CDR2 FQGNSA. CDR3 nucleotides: TGTGCCAGCAGCGTTCAAAGGGGGCACGGCTACACCTTC. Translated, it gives CASSVQRGHGYTF. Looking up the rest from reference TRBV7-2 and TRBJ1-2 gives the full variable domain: GAGVSQSPSNKVTEKGKDVELRCDPISGHTALYWYRQSLGQGLEFLIYFQGNSAPDKSGLPSDRFSAERTGGSVSTLTIQRTQQEDSAVYLCASSVQRGHGYTFGSGTRLTVV.